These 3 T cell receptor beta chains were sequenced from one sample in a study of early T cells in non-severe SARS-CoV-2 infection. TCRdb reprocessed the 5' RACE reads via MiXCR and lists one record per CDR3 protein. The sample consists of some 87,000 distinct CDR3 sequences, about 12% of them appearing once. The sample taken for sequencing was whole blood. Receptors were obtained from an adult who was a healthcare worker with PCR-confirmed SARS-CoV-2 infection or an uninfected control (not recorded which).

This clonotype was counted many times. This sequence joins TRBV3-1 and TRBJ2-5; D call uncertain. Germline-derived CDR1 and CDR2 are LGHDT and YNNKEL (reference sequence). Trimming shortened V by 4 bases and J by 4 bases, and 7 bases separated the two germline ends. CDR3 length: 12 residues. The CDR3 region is CASSPFGETQYF. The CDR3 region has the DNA TGTGCCAGCAGCCCCTTCGGAGAGACCCAGTACTTC.

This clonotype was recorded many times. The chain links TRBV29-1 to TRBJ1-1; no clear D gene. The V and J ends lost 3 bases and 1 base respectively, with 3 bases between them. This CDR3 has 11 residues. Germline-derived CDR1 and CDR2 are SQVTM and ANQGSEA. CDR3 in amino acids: CSVEGNTEAFF. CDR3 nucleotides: TGCAGCGTTGAGGGGAACACTGAAGCTTTCTTT.

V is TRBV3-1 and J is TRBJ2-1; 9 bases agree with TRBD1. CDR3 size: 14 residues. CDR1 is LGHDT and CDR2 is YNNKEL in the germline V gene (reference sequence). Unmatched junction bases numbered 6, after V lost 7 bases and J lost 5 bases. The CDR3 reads CASTWGDRDNEQFF. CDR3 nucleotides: TGTGCCAGCACCTGGGGGGACAGGGACAATGAGCAGTTCTTC.